These T cell receptor beta chains were read from a single sample in a study of blood T cells in healthy people across ages. From the 5' RACE reads, TCRdb called clonotypes with MiXCR, one entry per CDR3 protein. This sample has 500,000 to 600,000 distinct CDR3 sequences, with roughly 29% found just once. Sequencing used blood. These receptors were obtained from an older woman in good health. The CDR3 runs from the conserved cysteine through the conserved F or W. Each record gives: clone size, V gene, J gene, D gene, CDR3 protein. The D gene is left open where the match is weak. Clone size is given for some rows only: seen once, a few or many times, or a class if the clone is expanded.

size: few
V: TRBV3-1
J: NA
D: TRBD1
CDR3: CASSPRLGDRVYEQYF

size: NA
V: TRBV20-1
J: TRBJ2-3
D: NA
CDR3: CSARDPSGLDLDTQYF

size: NA
V: TRBV4-1
J: NA
D: TRBD1
CDR3: CVSSQGGTGYWAQYF

size: NA
V: TRBV11-1
J: TRBJ1-1
D: NA
CDR3: CASSSFDSSFF

size: NA
V: TRBV20-1
J: TRBJ1-5
D: TRBD1
CDR3: CSARAPGQVNQPQHF

size: few
V: TRBV5-1
J: TRBJ2-3
D: TRBD1
CDR3: CASSLIQGIYTDTQYF

size: few
V: TRBV7-2
J: TRBJ1-4
D: NA
CDR3: CASSRAGTATNEKLFF

size: few
V: TRBV18
J: TRBJ2-3
D: NA
CDR3: CASSPGLQDTQYF

size: NA
V: TRBV4-3
J: TRBJ1-4
D: NA
CDR3: CASSQDVGQTEKLFF

size: NA
V: TRBV5-1
J: TRBJ2-7
D: NA
CDR3: CASSLEVGPYEQYF

size: few
V: TRBV20-1
J: TRBJ2-3
D: NA
CDR3: CSATSGPRDTQYF

size: NA
V: TRBV7-9
J: TRBJ1-1
D: NA
CDR3: CASSLGGLRSSEAFF

size: NA
V: TRBV7-2
J: TRBJ2-5
D: NA
CDR3: CASSQDWQETQYF

size: many
V: TRBV5-1
J: TRBJ2-5
D: TRBD2
CDR3: CASSLAVTLAGLGQETQYF

size: NA
V: TRBV20-1
J: TRBJ2-7
D: TRBD2
CDR3: CSAAGLAALEQYF

size: NA
V: TRBV2
J: TRBJ2-7
D: NA
CDR3: CASSEEPRGTRFF

size: NA
V: TRBV6-5
J: TRBJ1-1
D: NA
CDR3: CASSYGFGSTEAFF

size: few
V: TRBV10-3
J: TRBJ1-4
D: TRBD1
CDR3: CAIGGDRDQEKLFF

size: NA
V: TRBV29-1
J: TRBJ2-7
D: NA
CDR3: CSVPGTSYEQYF

size: NA
V: TRBV6-1
J: TRBJ2-1
D: NA
CDR3: CASSESGEDEQFF

size: NA
V: TRBV9
J: NA
D: TRBD1
CDR3: CASSGQGAPYNEQFF

size: once
V: TRBV12-3/TRBV12-4
J: TRBJ2-2
D: NA
CDR3: CASSPSSGTGELFF

size: NA
V: TRBV6-5
J: TRBJ1-1
D: NA
CDR3: CASSYSRLGGAFF

size: few
V: TRBV7-9
J: TRBJ1-4
D: NA
CDR3: CASSLLAGSNEKLFF

size: few
V: TRBV20-1
J: TRBJ1-1
D: NA
CDR3: CSARGGSANTEAFF

size: NA
V: TRBV29-1
J: TRBJ2-5
D: NA
CDR3: CSVDVRGVAETQYF

size: NA
V: TRBV4-3
J: TRBJ1-4
D: NA
CDR3: CASSQGGRVHSGEKLFF

size: few
V: TRBV12-3/TRBV12-4
J: TRBJ1-6
D: NA
CDR3: CASAGEGYSPLHF

size: once
V: TRBV2
J: TRBJ2-7
D: TRBD2
CDR3: CASSEANTSGGDKFF

size: NA
V: TRBV4-1
J: TRBJ1-4
D: NA
CDR3: CASQGGLKTNEKLFF

size: few
V: TRBV12-3/TRBV12-4
J: TRBJ2-3
D: NA
CDR3: CATLWGADTQYF

size: NA
V: TRBV5-1
J: TRBJ1-2
D: TRBD1
CDR3: CASSLSGTALEGYTF

size: few
V: TRBV27
J: TRBJ2-7
D: TRBD1
CDR3: CASSSYAGTGTLEQYF

size: few
V: TRBV10-3
J: TRBJ2-1
D: TRBD2
CDR3: CAISSSGGNNEQFF

size: few
V: TRBV6-6
J: NA
D: TRBD1
CDR3: CASRHSQGAGYNEQFF

size: NA
V: TRBV27
J: TRBJ2-6
D: TRBD1
CDR3: CASSLRADRGLGGANVLTF

size: NA
V: TRBV7-9
J: TRBJ1-4
D: TRBD1
CDR3: CASSEGQSTNEKLFF

size: NA
V: TRBV7-2
J: TRBJ2-7
D: TRBD1
CDR3: CASSPRRDRGFYEQYF

size: few
V: TRBV7-2
J: TRBJ2-5
D: NA
CDR3: CASSFNGRETQYF

size: NA
V: TRBV6-5
J: TRBJ1-2
D: NA
CDR3: CASSYGRPGTGYTF

size: NA
V: TRBV4-1
J: TRBJ2-6
D: NA
CDR3: CASSQEDPKGSGANVLTF

size: few
V: TRBV3-1
J: TRBJ2-4
D: TRBD2
CDR3: CASSRDGGTHRSKNIQYF

size: few
V: TRBV10-3
J: TRBJ1-1
D: NA
CDR3: CAITNNRQDTEAFF

size: few
V: TRBV18
J: TRBJ1-5
D: NA
CDR3: CASSPGISNQPQHF

size: NA
V: TRBV5-1
J: TRBJ2-2
D: TRBD2
CDR3: CASSDARGVNTGELFF

size: NA
V: TRBV7-2
J: TRBJ2-3
D: TRBD2
CDR3: CASSLSGLAGGAYF

size: NA
V: TRBV7-3
J: TRBJ2-2
D: TRBD2
CDR3: CASSLTPSGVSGELFF

size: few
V: TRBV5-1
J: TRBJ2-4
D: NA
CDR3: CASSQDPEGIQYF

size: few
V: TRBV10-3
J: TRBJ2-1
D: NA
CDR3: CAISEQYEQFF

size: NA
V: TRBV5-1
J: TRBJ2-7
D: TRBD1
CDR3: CASSSGTGGPYEQYF

size: NA
V: TRBV27
J: TRBJ2-3
D: TRBD2
CDR3: CASSLYYSGGFADTQYF

size: NA
V: TRBV29-1
J: TRBJ2-3
D: NA
CDR3: CSVGTADTQYF

size: few
V: TRBV20-1
J: TRBJ2-3
D: TRBD2
CDR3: CSARDWLAGVTDTQYF

size: many
V: TRBV27
J: TRBJ1-3
D: TRBD1
CDR3: CASSPWTGSGNTIYF

size: few
V: TRBV18
J: TRBJ2-7
D: TRBD2
CDR3: CASSAGTSVSYEQYF